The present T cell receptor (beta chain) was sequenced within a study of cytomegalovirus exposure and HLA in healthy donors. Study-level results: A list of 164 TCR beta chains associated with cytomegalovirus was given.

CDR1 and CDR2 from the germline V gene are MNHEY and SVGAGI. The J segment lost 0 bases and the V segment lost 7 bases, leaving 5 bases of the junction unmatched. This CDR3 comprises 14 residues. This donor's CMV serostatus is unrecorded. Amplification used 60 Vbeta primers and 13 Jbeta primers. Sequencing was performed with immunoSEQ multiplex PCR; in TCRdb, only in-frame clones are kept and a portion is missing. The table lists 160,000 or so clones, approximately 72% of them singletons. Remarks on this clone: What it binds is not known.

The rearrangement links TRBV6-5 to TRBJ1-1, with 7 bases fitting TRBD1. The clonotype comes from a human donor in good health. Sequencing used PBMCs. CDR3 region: CASNRDSLNTEAFF. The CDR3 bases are TGTGCCAGCAATAGGGACAGCCTGAACACTGAAGCTTTCTTT.